Listed below are T cell receptor beta chains from one sample, sequenced in a study of cytomegalovirus exposure and HLA in healthy donors. The table came from immunoSEQ multiplex PCR; TCRdb's copy has only in-frame clones and leaves some out. The sample lists around 160,000 clones; 60% to 85% were seen once. The source material was PBMCs. Receptor source: a male donor in good health and CMV-seropositive. CDR3s include the opening cysteine and the closing phenylalanine or tryptophan. The D gene is left open where the match is weak. Size is stated for part of the rows, as once, few or many counts, or as a class when the clone is expanded.

cdr3_aa | cdr3_nt | j_call | clone_size | d_call | v_call
CASSEEGNQPQHF | TGTGCCAGCAGTGAAGAGGGGAATCAGCCCCAGCATTTT | TRBJ1-5 | once | - | TRBV2
CSAAGGATYEQYF | TGCAGCGCTGCGGGGGGAGCTACCTACGAGCAGTACTTC | TRBJ2-7 | - | TRBD2 | TRBV29-1
CASSLEVSREQYF | TGTGCCAGCAGCTTAGAGGTTAGTCGCGAGCAGTACTTC | TRBJ2-7 | - | - | TRBV11-2
CASSYSLGGVTPLHF | TGTGCCAGCAGTTACTCTCTCGGGGGTGTCACACCCCTCCACTTT | TRBJ1-6 | once | - | TRBV6-5
CASSLVPGGVEAFF | TGTGCCAGCAGCTTGGTGCCAGGGGGCGTTGAAGCTTTCTTT | TRBJ1-1 | - | TRBD1 | TRBV5-4
CASGLVSLGGGRTPYGYTF | TGTGCTAGTGGTTTGGTATCCCTCGGTGGAGGACGGACCCCCTATGGCTACACCTTC | TRBJ1-2 | - | - | TRBV12-5
CASSLEAATGELFF | TGTGCCAGCAGCTTAGAGGCGGCCACCGGGGAGCTGTTTTTT | TRBJ2-2 | - | - | TRBV11-2
CASSPRGSSNQPQHF | TGTGCCAGTAGCCCACGGGGTTCTAGCAATCAGCCCCAGCATTTT | TRBJ1-5 | - | - | TRBV19
CARDTIPYSNQPQHF | TGTGCCAGAGACACGATTCCTTATAGCAATCAGCCCCAGCATTTT | TRBJ1-5 | - | - | TRBV11-2
CASSESGGRETQYF | TGCGCCAGCAGTGAGTCAGGGGGCCGAGAGACCCAGTACTTC | TRBJ2-5 | - | TRBD1 | TRBV10-1
CASSVTDSQYKNIQYF | TGTGCCAGCAGCGTAACGGACTCCCAGTACAAAAACATTCAGTACTTC | TRBJ2-4 | - | - | TRBV9
CASRFVRLAGTETQYF | TGTGCCAGCAGGTTTGTGCGACTAGCGGGGACTGAGACCCAGTACTTC | TRBJ2-5 | - | TRBD2 | TRBV5-8
CASSVVGQGSEQYF | TGTGCCAGCAGCGTAGTTGGGCAGGGGAGCGAGCAGTACTTC | TRBJ2-7 | once | - | TRBV9
CASSLGTWDTEAFF | TGCGCCAGCAGCTTGGGGACTTGGGACACTGAAGCTTTCTTT | TRBJ1-1 | few | - | TRBV5-1
CAIRGDREETQYF | TGTGCCATCCGAGGGGACAGGGAAGAGACCCAGTACTTC | TRBJ2-5 | - | TRBD1 | TRBV10-3
CASSPSGGPTYEQYF | TGTGCCAGTAGCCCTAGCGGGGGGCCGACGTACGAGCAGTACTTC | TRBJ2-7 | - | TRBD2 | TRBV19
CAWSVGFSPFF | TGTGCCTGGAGTGTTGGTTTTAGCCCGTTCTTC | TRBJ2-1 | - | - | TRBV30
CASSQDLSLALYEQYF | TGCGCCAGCAGCCAAGATTTGTCACTAGCCCTCTACGAGCAGTACTTC | TRBJ2-7 | - | - | TRBV4-1
CASSLGAYEQYF | TGCGCCAGCAGCTTAGGGGCCTACGAGCAGTACTTC | TRBJ2-7 | - | - | TRBV5-1
CASSNRTGYNQPQHF | TGTGCCAGCTCAAACAGGACAGGGTACAATCAGCCCCAGCATTTT | TRBJ1-5 | - | TRBD1 | TRBV18
CASSPGQGFSYEQYF | TGTGCCAGCTCACCAGGACAGGGGTTCTCCTACGAGCAGTACTTC | TRBJ2-7 | - | TRBD1 | TRBV18
CASIMTVTDTQYF | TGTGCCAGCATCATGACAGTGACAGATACGCAGTATTTT | TRBJ2-3 | - | - | TRBV2
CASSFGTGVEAFF | TGTGCCAGTAGTTTCGGGACAGGAGTAGAAGCTTTCTTT | TRBJ1-1 | - | TRBD1 | TRBV19
CASSATGTEGNTIYF | TGTGCCAGCAGTGCTACCGGGACTGAGGGAAACACCATATATTTT | TRBJ1-3 | - | - | TRBV2
CASSLRGGRGYTF | TGTGCCAGCAGCCTCAGGGGCGGGAGGGGCTACACCTTC | TRBJ1-2 | - | - | TRBV27
CASSLEPGPDTQYF | TGTGCCAGCAGCTTAGAGCCAGGGCCAGATACGCAGTATTTT | TRBJ2-3 | - | - | TRBV7-2
CASSIPGTYNEQFF | TGTGCCAGTAGTATACCAGGCACCTACAATGAGCAGTTCTTC | TRBJ2-1 | - | - | TRBV19
CASSPIWAGPNEQFF | TGTGCCAGCAGCCCAATTTGGGCAGGGCCGAATGAGCAGTTCTTC | TRBJ2-1 | once | - | TRBV14
CASSLVPSYEQYF | TGTGCCAGCAGTTTAGTCCCTTCCTACGAGCAGTACTTC | TRBJ2-7 | - | - | TRBV27
CASSQEGQGADTQYF | TGCGCCAGCAGCCAAGAGGGACAGGGGGCGGATACGCAGTATTTT | TRBJ2-3 | - | TRBD1 | TRBV4-3
CASSQGRQGNTEAFF | TGCGCCAGCAGCCAAGGACGTCAGGGGAACACTGAAGCTTTCTTT | TRBJ1-1 | few | - | TRBV4-1
CASSVGFRETDTQYF | TGTGCCAGCAGCGTAGGGTTCAGGGAAACAGATACGCAGTATTTT | TRBJ2-3 | - | - | TRBV9
CASSLAPVSVSGNTIYF | TGCGCCAGCAGCTTGGCCCCGGTATCGGTCTCTGGAAACACCATATATTTT | TRBJ1-3 | - | - | TRBV5-1
CASSSRGGVPYEQYF | TGTGCCAGCAGCTCCCGGGGAGGGGTCCCCTACGAGCAGTACTTC | TRBJ2-7 | - | TRBD2 | TRBV7-2
CASSLRGASGGAFEQYF | TGTGCCAGCAGCCTACGAGGGGCTAGCGGGGGGGCCTTCGAGCAGTACTTC | TRBJ2-7 | - | TRBD2 | TRBV11-2
CASRLPGLAGNTGELFF | TGTGCAAGTCGCTTACCGGGACTAGCGGGGAACACCGGGGAGCTGTTTTTT | TRBJ2-2 | - | - | TRBV12-2
CAWSAPEEGHYGYTF | TGTGCCTGGAGTGCCCCTGAGGAGGGGCACTATGGCTACACCTTC | TRBJ1-2 | - | - | TRBV30
CASRGQGLRNTEAFF | TGTGCCAGCAGAGGACAGGGTTTGAGGAACACTGAAGCTTTCTTT | TRBJ1-1 | few | TRBD1 | TRBV6-6
CASSQVAVGRNQPQHF | TGCGCCAGCAGCCAAGTGGCCGTGGGGCGCAATCAGCCCCAGCATTTT | TRBJ1-5 | - | - | TRBV4-1
CASSAGTSYNEQFF | TGTGCCAGCAGCGCCGGGACTTCTTACAATGAGCAGTTCTTC | TRBJ2-1 | - | - | TRBV7-3